These 6 T cell receptor beta chains originate from one sample sequenced in a study of cytomegalovirus exposure and HLA in healthy donors (dated 2017 in TCRdb). Library method: the immunoSEQ multiplex PCR assay. TCRdb holds this immuneACCESS table with in-frame rearrangements only. Some clones are missing; in checked studies, unresolved V genes explain under half, and the rest has no known cause. This sample comprises more than 110,000 clones, roughly 93% of them detected only once. Jointly, the top ten make up 1.5% to 2% of the sample. The sequencing sample was made of PBMCs. These receptors came from a man younger than 30 in good health and CMV-seropositive.

This sequence joins TRBV2 and TRBJ2-3; perhaps TRBD2 as D (5 bases). Per the germline V gene, CDR1 is SNHLY and CDR2 is FYNNEI. The CDR3 is 14 residues long. V shed 4 bases and J shed 1 base, with 9 bases lying between them. The CDR3 nucleotides are TGTGCCAGCAGTGTCGGGATCCGCACAGATACGCAGTATTTT. This codes for CASSVGIRTDTQYF.

The chain uses TRBV10-3 and TRBJ2-5; D gene ambiguous. The CDR3 is 13 residues long. Germline V gene lookup returns CDR1 ENHRY and CDR2 SYGVKD. Trimming took off 0 bases at V and 3 bases at J, with 5 bases between the two ends. The DNA of the CDR3 is TGTGCCATCAGTGAGTCGGGCAAAGAGACCCAGTACTTC. This translates into CAISESGKETQYF.

The rearrangement links TRBV6-6 to TRBJ2-7, with a possible D match to TRBD2 (6 bases). Germline lookup yields CDR1 MNHNY and CDR2 SVGAGI (reference sequence). V lost 2 bases and J 5 bases, leaving 10 bases between the germline ends. The CDR3 covers 13 residues. The CDR3 is CASSYLDYHEQYF. The CDR3 bases are TGTGCCAGCAGTTACCTGGACTACCACGAGCAGTACTTC.

This chain connects TRBV13 to TRBJ2-6, with D tentatively TRBD1 (5 bases). The CDR3 covers 17 residues. V shed 5 bases and J shed 1 base, with 15 bases lying between them. Germline assignment: CDR1 PRHDT and CDR2 FYEKMQ (reference sequence). The CDR3 region has the DNA TGTGCCAGCAGCGGCCAGGGTGGAGAATCTGGGGCCAACGTCCTGACTTTC. Its translation: CASSGQGGESGANVLTF.

The rearrangement links TRBV18 to TRBJ1-4, with a possible D match to TRBD1 (5 bases). The CDR3 length is 15 residues. Germline V gene data show CDR1 as KGHSH and CDR2 as LQKENI. Trimming left V 4 bases short and J 6 bases short, with 15 bases between. The CDR3 DNA reads as TGTGCCAGCTCACTGAAGGGGAATGAACATGAAAAACTGTTTTTT. Its protein is CASSLKGNEHEKLFF.

The genes are TRBV7-2 and TRBJ2-3, with D possibly TRBD2 on 5 matching bases. Trimming removed 4 bases at V and 0 bases at J, with 11 bases between. The CDR3 contains 15 residues. Germline V gives CDR1 SGHTA, CDR2 FQGNSA. CDR3 residues: CASSWSGTSTDTQYF. CDR3 nucleotides: TGTGCCAGCAGCTGGAGCGGTACTAGCACAGATACGCAGTATTTT.